These T cell receptor beta chains were read from a single sample in a study of blood T cell repertoires in COVID-19. The repertoire was sequenced with immunoSEQ multiplex PCR; TCRdb's copy has only in-frame clones and lacks some. Among a few hundred thousand clones, about 90% were seen once, and the ten largest hold less than 3%. What was sequenced was PBMCs or T cells enriched from blood (not recorded which). These receptors were collected from a woman aged 50 to 65 who had been exposed to COVID-19. Each CDR3 is given with its conserved first and last residue. D genes are given only for firm matches. Clone size is shown for a subset of rows, as once, few, many or a class of expanded clone.

size	D	V	J	DNA	CDR3
.	TRBD1	TRBV28	TRBJ1-1	TGTGCCAGCAGGGGACAGGGGAGGCGGACTGAAGCTTTCTTT	CASRGQGRRTEAFF
.	.	TRBV3-1/TRBV3-2	TRBJ1-1	TGTGCCAGCAGCCAAGGGATCGGGTTGAACACTGAAGCTTTCTTT	CASSQGIGLNTEAFF
.	TRBD2	TRBV15	TRBJ2-7	TGTGCCAGGAAGGGACTAGCGACGACGATTTTCCCCTACGAGCAGTACTTC	CARKGLATTIFPYEQYF
.	.	TRBV3-1/TRBV3-2	TRBJ1-2	TGTGCCAGCAGTCAACCCGGGGGAACCTATGGCTACACCTTC	CASSQPGGTYGYTF
.	TRBD1	TRBV4-2	TRBJ2-1	TGTGCCAGCAGCGCAAGACAGGGAAGAGGCAATGAGCAGTTCTTC	CASSARQGRGNEQFF
.	.	TRBV2	TRBJ2-5	TGTGCCAGCAGTGCCGGAGGGTTGAGTCGAGAGACCCAGTACTTC	CASSAGGLSRETQYF
.	TRBD1	TRBV30	TRBJ1-1	TGTGCCTGGAGTGTGGGACAGGGGCCGAACACTGAAGCTTTCTTT	CAWSVGQGPNTEAFF
.	.	TRBV6-5	TRBJ1-1	TGTGCCAGCAGTCCGGGGAGTATAGAAGCTTTCTTT	CASSPGSIEAFF
few	.	TRBV7-9	TRBJ1-5	TGTGCCAGCAGCTTAGGCAGGGAGGGTGAGAGCAATCAGCCCCAGCATTTT	CASSLGREGESNQPQHF
.	.	TRBV5-1	TRBJ1-5	TGCGCCAGCAGCCCCACAGGGAGTGGCAATCAGCCCCAGCATTTT	CASSPTGSGNQPQHF
.	.	TRBV6-1	TRBJ2-2	TGTGCCAGCAGTGAGGGACTCACGCCCGGGGAGCTGTTTTTT	CASSEGLTPGELFF
.	.	TRBV18	TRBJ1-5	TGTGCCAGCTCTCCGGATCAGGGGAGCAATCAGCCCCAGCATTTT	CASSPDQGSNQPQHF
.	.	TRBV9	TRBJ2-3	TGTGCCAGCAGCCCACGGAGGACAGATACGCAGTATTTT	CASSPRRTDTQYF
.	TRBD1	TRBV10-3	TRBJ1-5	TGTGCCACTAGAAACAGGGGGAATGGCAATCAGCCCCAGCATTTT	CATRNRGNGNQPQHF
.	.	TRBV5-4	TRBJ2-6	TGTGCCAGCAGCAGTCAGGGTTCTGGGGCCAACGTCCTGACTTTC	CASSSQGSGANVLTF
.	.	TRBV11-2	TRBJ2-7	TGTGCCAGCAGCCGAATAACAGGGGAGCAGTACTTC	CASSRITGEQYF
.	TRBD1	TRBV7-9	TRBJ1-6	TGTGCCAGCAGCCAAGGAGTAGGGACAGGGGAATCACCCCTCCACTTT	CASSQGVGTGESPLHF
.	.	TRBV9	TRBJ1-5	TGTGCCAGCAGCGTCACCCCAGACAGGTTTCAGCCCCAGCATTTT	CASSVTPDRFQPQHF
.	TRBD2	TRBV5-1	TRBJ2-3	TGCGCCAGCAGCCGAGGGACTAGCGGGGCTGAGGGAGATACGCAGTATTTT	CASSRGTSGAEGDTQYF
.	.	TRBV7-2	TRBJ2-7	TGTGCCAGCAGCAAATGGGGGCTTGGGTACGAGCAGTACTTC	CASSKWGLGYEQYF
once	.	TRBV28	TRBJ1-2	TGTGCCAGCAGTTTGCGGGGGAACTATGGCTACACCTTC	CASSLRGNYGYTF
once	.	TRBV28	TRBJ2-7	TGTGCCAGCCGGAGTAACTACGAGCAGTACTTC	CASRSNYEQYF